This T cell receptor (beta chain) was captured by sequencing in a study of blood T cell repertoires in COVID-19. The CDR3 sequence is 16 residues long. Looked up from germline, CDR1 is KGHSH and CDR2 is LQKENI. The V end lost 2 bases, the J end lost 5 bases, and 17 bases lay between the germline ends. How the authors handled the data: From reference gene primer amplification, estimates of nucleated cell counts were derived. Generated by immunoSEQ multiplex PCR, the TCRdb table keeps only in-frame clones and is missing some. V and J calls and clone size come straight from that table; D and trimming were deduced from the DNA. The table lists 180,000 or so clones, approximately 86% of them singletons.

The chain employs TRBV18 and TRBJ2-3; D might be TRBD2 (6 bases). The source material was peripheral blood. The source is a man aged 18 to 30 with acute or convalescent COVID-19. CDR3 residues: CASSPEPGDGLDTQYF. The CDR3 coding sequence is TGTGCCAGCTCACCAGAACCGGGGGACGGGTTAGATACGCAGTATTTT.